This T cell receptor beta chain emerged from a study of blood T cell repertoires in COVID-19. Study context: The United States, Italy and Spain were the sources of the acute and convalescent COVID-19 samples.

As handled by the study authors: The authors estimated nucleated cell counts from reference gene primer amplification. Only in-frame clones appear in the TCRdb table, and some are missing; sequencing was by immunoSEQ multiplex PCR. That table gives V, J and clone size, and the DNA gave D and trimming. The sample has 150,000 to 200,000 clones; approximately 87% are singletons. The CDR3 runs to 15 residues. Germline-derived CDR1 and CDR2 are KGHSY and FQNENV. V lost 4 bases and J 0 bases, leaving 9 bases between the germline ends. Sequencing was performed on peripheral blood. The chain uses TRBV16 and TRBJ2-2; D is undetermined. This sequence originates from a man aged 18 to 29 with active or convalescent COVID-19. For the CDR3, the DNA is TGTGCCAGCAGCCCCTCCCCAGCGAACACCGGGGAGCTGTTTTTT. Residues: CASSPSPANTGELFF.